This T cell receptor (beta chain) was obtained from a study of blood T cell repertoires in COVID-19. About the research overall: Acute and convalescent COVID-19 samples came from the United States, Italy and Spain. PBMCs, B-cell-depleted T cells, or T cells were the source of the cDNA or gDNA that made up the material.

Per the original data handling: Reference gene primers were amplified, and this amplification served to estimate nucleated cell counts. Assay used: immunoSEQ multiplex PCR; TCRdb lists only in-frame clones, some missing. That table gives V, J and clone size, and the DNA gave D and trimming. The data hold 200,000 to 250,000 clones, with approximately 90% observed a single time. The V and J ends lost 2 bases and 3 bases, in that order; junction bases with no gene match: 3. The V gene's germline CDR1 is LNHNV and CDR2 YYDKDF (reference sequence). The CDR3 is 14 amino acids. The specimen was peripheral blood. The source of this sequence is a woman between 35 and 50 years old with acute or convalescent COVID-19. The chain uses TRBV15 and TRBJ1-1; 7 nucleotides match TRBD1. In nucleotides, the CDR3 is TGTGCCACCAGCAGAAGACAGGGCTACACTGAAGCTTTCTTT. Translated, it gives CATSRRQGYTEAFF.